The clone carrying this T cell receptor beta chain has a handful of counts. The antigen remains undetermined. CDR3 length: 15 residues. Trimming cost V 2 bases and J 9 bases, with 14 bases left between them. Per germline, CDR1 SGHVS and CDR2 FNYEAQ. The record originates from a study of T cell repertoires in cytomegalovirus infection. Study-level background: Public TCR beta signatures provided an indication of both CMV infection and a matching HLA type. The study, taken as a whole, reports: Cumulative public TCR beta family frequency identified carriers of CMV plus the relevant HLA.

TCRdb re-called the reads with MiXCR, one entry per CDR3 protein. The table records around 500,000 distinct CDR3 sequences, under 45% of them present only once. The sample here was cultured PBMCs, taken from culture after CMV antigen stimulation. This receptor was identified in a human donor in good health (CMV status not recorded). Some clones in this sample may be carry-over from other donors' samples. This chain connects TRBV7-6 to TRBJ1-6; TRBD1 might be the D (5 bases). The CDR3 here is CASSLSARAISPLHF. In DNA form, the CDR3 reads TGTGCCAGCAGCTTATCGGCCAGGGCTATTTCACCCCTCCACTTT.